This TCR beta chain was sequenced in a study of blood T cell repertoires in COVID-19. Looking at the study overall: Collection of acute and convalescent COVID-19 samples took place in the United States, Italy and Spain. PBMCs, B-cell-depleted T cells, or T cells provided the cDNA or gDNA that made up the material.

Authors' data handling: Cell counts per sample came from amplifying reference gene primers. Libraries were prepared by immunoSEQ multiplex PCR; TCRdb keeps only in-frame clonotypes and omits some of them. The DNA gave D and trimming, while V, J and clone size come from that table. The data show 150,000 to 200,000 clones, roughly 84% seen once. As regards this clone: Other DNA sequences in the same sample also yield this CDR3.

CDR1 is MRHNA and CDR2 is SNTAGT in the germline V gene. V lost 0 bases and J lost 6; bases outside the gene matches: 2. The CDR3 length is 15 residues. Before being deemed recovered, Cohort 3 donors had two negative PCRs, clearance, or symptom resolution. The chain joins TRBV6-4 to TRBJ2-1, with 10 bases fitting TRBD2. This sequence was found in a man between 40 and 49 years old who had recovered from COVID-19. The sequencing sample was made of PBMCs or T cells enriched from blood (not recorded which). CDR3 sequence reads: CASSDSSGGANEQFF. The CDR3 nucleotides are TGTGCCAGCAGTGACTCGAGCGGGGGGGCCAATGAGCAGTTCTTC.